This T cell receptor beta chain emerged from a study of blood T cell repertoires in COVID-19. Study-wide context: The United States, Italy and Spain were the sources of the acute and convalescent COVID-19 samples. PBMCs, B-cell-depleted T cells, or T cells were the source of the cDNA or gDNA that made up the material.

The CDR3 has 13 amino acids. CDR1 is MNHNY, CDR2 SVGAGI, per germline (reference sequence). Losses at the gene ends were 1 base for V and 5 bases for J; bases not matched to a gene: 2. As originally analysed: It was from reference gene primer amplification that nucleated cell counts were estimated. Libraries were prepared by immunoSEQ multiplex PCR; TCRdb keeps only in-frame clonotypes and omits some of them. The V and J calls and clone size come from that table; D and trimming were worked out from the DNA. The sample holds about 66,000 clones, more than 70% seen once. This TCR came from a woman aged 70-85 years with acute or convalescent COVID-19. The chain carries TRBV6-6 and TRBJ2-7; 7 nucleotides align to TRBD1. The material sequenced was peripheral blood. The CDR3 DNA follows: TGTGCCAGCAGTTACTACAGGGGCAACGAGCAGTACTTC. This codes for CASSYYRGNEQYF.